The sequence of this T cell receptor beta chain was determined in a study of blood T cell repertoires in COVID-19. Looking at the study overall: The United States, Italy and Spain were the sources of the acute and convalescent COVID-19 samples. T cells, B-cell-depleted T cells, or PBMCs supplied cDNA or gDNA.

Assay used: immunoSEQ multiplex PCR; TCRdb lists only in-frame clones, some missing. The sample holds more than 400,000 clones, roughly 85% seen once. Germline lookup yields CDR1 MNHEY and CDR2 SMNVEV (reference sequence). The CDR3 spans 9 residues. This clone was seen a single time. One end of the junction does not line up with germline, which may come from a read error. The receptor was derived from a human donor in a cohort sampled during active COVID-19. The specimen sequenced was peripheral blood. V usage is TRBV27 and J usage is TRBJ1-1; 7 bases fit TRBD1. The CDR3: CASMDRPSF. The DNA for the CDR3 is TGTGCCAGCATGGACAGGCCTAGCTTT.